This T cell receptor beta chain is from a study of regulatory T cells in long-lasting Graves disease. Study-wide results and limits: Fewer public clonotypes were shared by new patients (approximately 1,000) than by persistent patients (2,741).

Time point indicated: newly diagnosed GD, antithyroid drugs for less than 3 months. From RNA extracted from PBMCs, the TCR library was made. Xi'an, China, was home to the endocrinology department that provided patients. Building of the TCR beta libraries involved iRepertoire HTBI primers and Arm-PCR of CDR3 regions. TCRdb reprocessed the multiplex PCR reads via MiXCR and lists one record per CDR3 protein. The sample shows some 450,000 distinct CDR3 sequences, 15% to 20% of them seen only once. CDR3 length: 14 residues. In germline, CDR1 is SGHKS, CDR2 YYEKEE (reference sequence). The junction had 6 bases not matched to a gene; V was cut back by 1 base and J by 7 bases. In regard to this clonotype: Its antigen is still unknown.

These data were likewise used in another study, on T cells in Graves' hyperthyroidism and ophthalmopathy. Per that paper: Graves' hyperthyroidism qualified as stable when ophthalmopathy did not progress within 18 months.

This specimen was peripheral blood mononuclear cells (PBMCs), taken at new diagnosis, from a patient treated with antithyroid drugs. The genes are TRBV5-5 and TRBJ1-2, with TRBD1 matching over 8 bases. The receptor's source is a woman in her thirties with Graves disease. The CDR3 spells CASSLLGQVGGYTF. CDR3 in DNA: TGTGCCAGCAGCTTGTTGGGACAGGTTGGTGGCTACACCTTC.